This T cell receptor beta chain was recorded in a study of Graves' ophthalmopathy and Graves' hyperthyroidism. Study at large: The study drew peripheral blood at initial diagnosis, before any treatment.

RNA transcripts provided the template for amplifying TCR beta CDR3 regions. HTBI-primed RT-PCR formed the first round, and a multiplex PCR formed the second. In TCRdb, the multiplex PCR reads were re-called with MiXCR into one record per CDR3 protein. The repertoire holds about 210,000 distinct CDR3 sequences, with under 30% as singletons. Excluded were patients with other autoimmune diseases, uncontrolled infections, pregnancy or lactation. Establishment of the diagnosis relied upon clinical symptoms, serum thyroxine, TRAb, thyroid ultrasound and orbital computed tomography. This clonotype was counted many times. The sequence came from a man between 50 and 59 years old with Graves' ophthalmopathy. The sequencing input was peripheral blood.

The CDR3 is CASIPGQRGELFF. The CDR3 DNA sequence: TGTGCCAGCATCCCAGGACAGCGCGGGGAGCTGTTTTTT. The chain joins TRBV6-6 to TRBJ2-2; weak D call: TRBD1 (6 bases). This CDR3 region has 13 residues. V gave up 7 bases and J gave up 7 bases, with 13 bases separating them. CDR1 is MNHNY, CDR2 SVGAGI, per germline (reference sequence).